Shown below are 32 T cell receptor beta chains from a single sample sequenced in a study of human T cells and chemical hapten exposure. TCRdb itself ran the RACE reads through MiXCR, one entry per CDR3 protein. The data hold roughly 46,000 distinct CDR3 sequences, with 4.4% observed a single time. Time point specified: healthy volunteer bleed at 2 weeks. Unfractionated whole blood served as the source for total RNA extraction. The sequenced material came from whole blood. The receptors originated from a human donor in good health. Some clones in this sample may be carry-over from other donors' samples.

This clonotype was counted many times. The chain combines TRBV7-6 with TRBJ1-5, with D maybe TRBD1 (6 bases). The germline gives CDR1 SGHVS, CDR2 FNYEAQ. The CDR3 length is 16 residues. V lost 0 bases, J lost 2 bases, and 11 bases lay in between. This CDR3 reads CASSLAGGWGNQPQHF. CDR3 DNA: TGTGCCAGCAGCTTAGCGGGGGGCTGGGGCAATCAGCCCCAGCATTTT.

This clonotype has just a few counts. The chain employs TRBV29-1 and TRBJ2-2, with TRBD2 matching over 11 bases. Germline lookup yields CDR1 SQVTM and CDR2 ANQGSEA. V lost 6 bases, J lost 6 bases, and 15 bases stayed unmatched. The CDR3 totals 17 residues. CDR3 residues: CSVKTTTSGSLPGELFF. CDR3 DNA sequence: TGCAGCGTCAAAACGACTACTAGCGGGAGTCTTCCCGGGGAGCTGTTTTTT.

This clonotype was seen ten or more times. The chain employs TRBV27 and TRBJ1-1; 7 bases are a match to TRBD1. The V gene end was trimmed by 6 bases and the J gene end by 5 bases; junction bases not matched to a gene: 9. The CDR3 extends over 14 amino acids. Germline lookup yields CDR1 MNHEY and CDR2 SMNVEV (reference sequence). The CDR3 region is CASRVRQGGTEAFF. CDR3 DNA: TGTGCCAGCAGAGTACGACAGGGTGGTACTGAAGCTTTCTTT.

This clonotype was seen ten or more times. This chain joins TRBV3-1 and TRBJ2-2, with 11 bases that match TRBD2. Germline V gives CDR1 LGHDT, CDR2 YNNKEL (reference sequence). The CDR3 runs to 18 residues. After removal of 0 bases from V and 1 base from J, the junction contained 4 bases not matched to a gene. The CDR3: CASSQDGGLAENTGELFF. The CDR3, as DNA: TGTGCCAGCAGCCAAGATGGGGGACTAGCGGAGAACACCGGGGAGCTGTTTTTT.

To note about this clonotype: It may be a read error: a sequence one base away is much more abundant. The CDR3 region is CASSLGISGPYNGQFF. The DNA for the CDR3 is TGCGCCAGCAGCTTGGGTATTAGCGGGCCATACAATGGGCAGTTCTTC. The V call is TRBV5-1, the J call TRBJ2-1; 7 bases are a match to TRBD2. Germline loops: CDR1 SGHRS, CDR2 YFSETQ. The CDR3 is 16 amino acids.

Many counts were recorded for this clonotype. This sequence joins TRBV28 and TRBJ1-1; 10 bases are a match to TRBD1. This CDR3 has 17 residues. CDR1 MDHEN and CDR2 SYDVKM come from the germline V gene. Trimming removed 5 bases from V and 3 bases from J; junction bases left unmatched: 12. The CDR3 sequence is CASSHYDRGREDTEAFF. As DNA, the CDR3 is TGTGCCAGCAGTCACTACGACAGGGGGCGAGAGGACACTGAAGCTTTCTTT.

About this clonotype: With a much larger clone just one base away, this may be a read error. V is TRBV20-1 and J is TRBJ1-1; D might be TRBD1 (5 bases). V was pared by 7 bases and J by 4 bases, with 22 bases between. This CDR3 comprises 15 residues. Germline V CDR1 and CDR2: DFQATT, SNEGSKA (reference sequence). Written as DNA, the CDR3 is TGCAGTGTTCCGATGGTCCAGGGTCGATTCACTGAAGCTTTCTTT. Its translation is CSVPMVQGRFTEAFF.

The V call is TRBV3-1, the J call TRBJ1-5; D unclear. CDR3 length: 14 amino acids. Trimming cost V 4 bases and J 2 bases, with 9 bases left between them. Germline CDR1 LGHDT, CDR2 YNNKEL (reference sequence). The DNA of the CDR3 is TGTGCCAGCAGCCTTCGCCGAGGCAATCAGCCCCAGCATTTT. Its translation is CASSLRRGNQPQHF.

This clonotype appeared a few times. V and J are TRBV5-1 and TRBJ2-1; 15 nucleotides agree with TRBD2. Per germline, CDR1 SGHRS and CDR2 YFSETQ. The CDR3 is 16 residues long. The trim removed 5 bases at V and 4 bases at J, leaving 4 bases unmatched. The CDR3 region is CASSPGTSGRYNEQFF. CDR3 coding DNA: TGCGCCAGCAGTCCCGGGACTAGCGGGAGGTACAATGAGCAGTTCTTC.

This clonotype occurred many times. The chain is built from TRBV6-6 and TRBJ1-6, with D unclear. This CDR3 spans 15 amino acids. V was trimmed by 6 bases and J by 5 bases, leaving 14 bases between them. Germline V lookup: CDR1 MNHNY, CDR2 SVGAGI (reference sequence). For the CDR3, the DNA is TGTGCCAGCAGCCCCGACGGGGTAAATAATTCACCCCTCCACTTT. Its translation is CASSPDGVNNSPLHF.

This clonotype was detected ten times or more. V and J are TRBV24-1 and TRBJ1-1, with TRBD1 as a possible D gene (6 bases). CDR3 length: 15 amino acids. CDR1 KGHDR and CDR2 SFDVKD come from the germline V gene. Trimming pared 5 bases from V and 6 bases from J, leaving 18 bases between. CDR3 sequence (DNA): TGTGCCACCAGTGCCCGAGGGGGGCCCGGGGCTGAAGCTTTCTTT. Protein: CATSARGGPGAEAFF.

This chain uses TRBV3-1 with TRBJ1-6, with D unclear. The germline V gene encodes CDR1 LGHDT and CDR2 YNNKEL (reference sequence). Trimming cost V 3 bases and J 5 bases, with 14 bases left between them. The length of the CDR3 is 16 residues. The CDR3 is CASSHGRKGHNSPLHF. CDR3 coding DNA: TGTGCCAGCAGCCACGGGAGAAAGGGCCATAATTCACCCCTCCACTTT.

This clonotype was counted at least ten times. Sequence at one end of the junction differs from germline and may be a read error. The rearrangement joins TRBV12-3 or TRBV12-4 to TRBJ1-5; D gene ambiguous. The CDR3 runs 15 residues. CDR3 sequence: CASSHSGGYNQPQHF. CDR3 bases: TGTGCCAGCAGTCACAGCGGCGGGTACAATCAACCCCAGCATTTT.

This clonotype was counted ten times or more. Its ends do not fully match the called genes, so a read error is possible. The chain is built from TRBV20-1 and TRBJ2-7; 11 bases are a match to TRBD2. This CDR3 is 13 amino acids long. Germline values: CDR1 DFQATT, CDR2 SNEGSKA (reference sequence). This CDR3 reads CSASLTSGARGHF. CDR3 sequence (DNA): TGCAGTGCTAGTTTGACTAGCGGGGCCCGGGGTCACTTC.

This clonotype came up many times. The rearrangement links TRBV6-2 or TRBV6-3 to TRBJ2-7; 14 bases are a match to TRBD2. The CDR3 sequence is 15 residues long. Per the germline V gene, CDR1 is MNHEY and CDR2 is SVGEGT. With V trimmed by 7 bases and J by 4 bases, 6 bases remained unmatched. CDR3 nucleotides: TGTGCCAGCACTCTGGGACTAGCGGGAGTATACGAGCAGTACTTC. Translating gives CASTLGLAGVYEQYF.

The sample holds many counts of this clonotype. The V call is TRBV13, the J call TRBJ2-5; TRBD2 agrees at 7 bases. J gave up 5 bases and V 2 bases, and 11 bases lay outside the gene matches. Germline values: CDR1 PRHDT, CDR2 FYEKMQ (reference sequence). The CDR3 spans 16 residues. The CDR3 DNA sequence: TGTGCCAGCAGCTTAACTCCAGCGGGGCGAGCGGAGACCCAGTACTTC. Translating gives CASSLTPAGRAETQYF.

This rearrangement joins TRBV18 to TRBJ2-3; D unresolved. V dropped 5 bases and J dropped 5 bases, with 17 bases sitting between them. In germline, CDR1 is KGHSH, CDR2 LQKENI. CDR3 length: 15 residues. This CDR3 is CASSNPIALGDTQYF. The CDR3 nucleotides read TGTGCCAGCTCAAACCCCATAGCACTGGGAGATACGCAGTATTTT.

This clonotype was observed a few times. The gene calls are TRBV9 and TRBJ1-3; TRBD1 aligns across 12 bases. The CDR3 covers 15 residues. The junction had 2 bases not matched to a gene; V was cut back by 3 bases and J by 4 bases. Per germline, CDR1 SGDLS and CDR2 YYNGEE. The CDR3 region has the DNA TGTGCCAGCAGCGGAGGGACAGGGGGCGGAAACACCATATATTTT. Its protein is CASSGGTGGGNTIYF.

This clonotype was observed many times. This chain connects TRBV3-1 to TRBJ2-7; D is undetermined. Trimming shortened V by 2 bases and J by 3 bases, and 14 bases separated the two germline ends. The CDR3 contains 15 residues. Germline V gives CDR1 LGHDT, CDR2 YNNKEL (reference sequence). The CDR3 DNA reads TGTGCCAGCAGCCAACAACCGGGCCGGAGCTACGAGCAGTACTTC. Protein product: CASSQQPGRSYEQYF.

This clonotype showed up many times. The CDR3 reads CASSLSSATDTQYF. The CDR3 DNA follows: TGTGCCAGCAGCTTATCCTCAGCCACAGATACGCAGTATTTT. The chain couples TRBV7-2 to TRBJ2-3; D unresolved. Trimming took 2 bases from V and 2 from J, leaving 8 bases between them. The CDR3 runs to 14 residues. Looked up from germline, CDR1 is SGHTA and CDR2 is FQGNSA.

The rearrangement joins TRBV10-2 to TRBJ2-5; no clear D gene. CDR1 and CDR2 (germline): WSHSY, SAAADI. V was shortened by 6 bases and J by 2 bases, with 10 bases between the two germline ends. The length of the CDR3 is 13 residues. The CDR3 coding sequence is TGCGCCAGCAGACCCCCGGGTCAAGAGACCCAGTACTTC. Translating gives CASRPPGQETQYF.

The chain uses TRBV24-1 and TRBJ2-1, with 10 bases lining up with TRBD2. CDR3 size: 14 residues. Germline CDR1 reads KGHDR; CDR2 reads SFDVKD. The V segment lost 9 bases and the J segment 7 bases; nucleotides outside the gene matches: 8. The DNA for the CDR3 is TGTGCCACCGGTCTAGCGGGAGTTAGAAATGAGCAGTTCTTC. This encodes CATGLAGVRNEQFF.

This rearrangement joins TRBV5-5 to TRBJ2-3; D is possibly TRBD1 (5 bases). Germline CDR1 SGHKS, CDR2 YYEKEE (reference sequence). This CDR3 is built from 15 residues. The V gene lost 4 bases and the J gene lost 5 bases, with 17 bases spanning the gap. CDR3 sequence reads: CASSPSRQCGDTQYF. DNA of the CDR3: TGTGCCAGCAGCCCAAGCAGACAGTGTGGAGATACGCAGTATTTT.

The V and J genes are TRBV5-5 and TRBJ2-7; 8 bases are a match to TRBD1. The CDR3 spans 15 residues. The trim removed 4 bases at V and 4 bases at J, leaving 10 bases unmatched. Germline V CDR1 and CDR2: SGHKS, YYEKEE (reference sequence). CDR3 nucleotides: TGTGCCAGCAGCCCAACAGGGGGTAGGGGATACGAGCAGTACTTC. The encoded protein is CASSPTGGRGYEQYF.

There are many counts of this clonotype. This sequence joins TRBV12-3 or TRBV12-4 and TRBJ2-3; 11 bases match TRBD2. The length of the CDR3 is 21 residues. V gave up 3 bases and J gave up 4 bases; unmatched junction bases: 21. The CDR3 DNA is TGTGCCAGCAGTTTTCCACTAGGGGGGACTAGCGGAGGGGGTCAAGCAGATACGCAGTATTTT. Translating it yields CASSFPLGGTSGGGQADTQYF.

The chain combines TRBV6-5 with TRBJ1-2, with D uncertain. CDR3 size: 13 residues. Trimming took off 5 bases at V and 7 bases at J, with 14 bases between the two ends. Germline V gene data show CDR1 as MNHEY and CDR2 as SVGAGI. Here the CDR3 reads CASSPKVSLGYTF. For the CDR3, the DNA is TGTGCCAGCAGTCCCAAGGTCTCTCTTGGCTACACCTTC.

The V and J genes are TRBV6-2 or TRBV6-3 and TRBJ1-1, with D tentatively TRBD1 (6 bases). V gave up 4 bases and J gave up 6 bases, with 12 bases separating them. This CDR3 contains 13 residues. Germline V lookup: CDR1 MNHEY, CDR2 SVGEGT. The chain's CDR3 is CASSSFPGAEAFF. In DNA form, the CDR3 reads TGTGCCAGCAGTTCGTTCCCAGGGGCTGAAGCTTTCTTT.

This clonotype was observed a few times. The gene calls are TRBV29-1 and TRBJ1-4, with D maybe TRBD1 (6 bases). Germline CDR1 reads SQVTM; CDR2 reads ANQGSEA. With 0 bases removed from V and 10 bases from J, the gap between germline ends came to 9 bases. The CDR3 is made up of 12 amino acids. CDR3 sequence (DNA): TGCAGCGTTGAAGAGGACAGTGGAAAACTGTTTTTT. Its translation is CSVEEDSGKLFF.

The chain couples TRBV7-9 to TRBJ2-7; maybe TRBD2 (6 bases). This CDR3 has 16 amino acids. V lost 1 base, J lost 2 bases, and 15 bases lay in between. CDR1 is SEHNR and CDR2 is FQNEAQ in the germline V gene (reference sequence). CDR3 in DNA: TGTGCCAGCAGCTTAGTGGAGGGGACGGTTCCCTACGAGCAGTACTTC. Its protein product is CASSLVEGTVPYEQYF. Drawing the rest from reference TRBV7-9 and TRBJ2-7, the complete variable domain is DTGVSQNPRHKITKRGQNVTFRCDPISEHNRLYWYRQTLGQGPEFLTYFQNEAQLEKSRLLSDRFSAERPKGSFSTLEIQRTEQGDSAMYLCASSLVEGTVPYEQYFGPGTRLTVT.

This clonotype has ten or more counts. The chain's CDR3 is CSAVGEGYNEQFF. The CDR3 nucleotides are TGCAGTGCTGTAGGGGAGGGATACAATGAGCAGTTCTTC. V gene TRBV20-1 combines with J gene TRBJ2-1; 7 bases line up with TRBD2. Germline CDR1 reads DFQATT; CDR2 reads SNEGSKA (reference sequence). This CDR3 is 13 amino acids long. The V and J ends lost 5 bases and 4 bases, in that order; junction bases with no gene match: 5.

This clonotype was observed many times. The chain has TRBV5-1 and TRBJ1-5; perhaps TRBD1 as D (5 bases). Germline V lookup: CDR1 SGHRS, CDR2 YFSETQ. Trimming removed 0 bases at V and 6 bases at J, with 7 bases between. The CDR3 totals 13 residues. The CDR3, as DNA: TGCGCCAGCAGCTTGGAGGGGTTTCAGCCCCAGCATTTT. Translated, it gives CASSLEGFQPQHF.

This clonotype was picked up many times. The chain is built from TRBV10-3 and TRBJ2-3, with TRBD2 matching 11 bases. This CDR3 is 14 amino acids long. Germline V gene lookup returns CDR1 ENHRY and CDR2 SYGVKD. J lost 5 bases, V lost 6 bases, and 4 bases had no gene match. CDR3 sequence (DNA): TGTGCCATCAGCACTAGCGGGAGTCAAGATACGCAGTATTTT. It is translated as CAISTSGSQDTQYF.